A selection of T cell receptor beta chains follows, all from one sample in a study of siplizumab effects on memory and regulatory T cells. No cognate antigen is known for these TCRs. Sequencing was performed with immunoSEQ multiplex PCR; in TCRdb, only in-frame clones are kept and a portion is missing. The profile shows almost 15,000 clones, around 46% of them singletons. Sequencing used CFSE-low (dividing) CD4+ T cells sorted from an allogeneic mixed lymphocyte reaction. These receptors were obtained from a human donor in good health; the cells came from an allogeneic mixed lymphocyte reaction. Some clones in this sample may be carry-over from other donors' samples. Both conserved end residues are part of each CDR3.

V	J	CDR3
TRBV6-1	TRBJ1-1	CASKTLDRVLGAFF
TRBV6-1	TRBJ2-3	CASSPGIGTDTQYF
TRBV7-2	TRBJ1-2	CASSQRQGMGGYTF
TRBV7-2	TRBJ2-7	CASSLRTSGTPEQYF
TRBV18	TRBJ2-7	CASSLTGLQGYEQYF
TRBV9	TRBJ2-2	CASSAETHTGELFF
TRBV27	TRBJ2-1	CASRSGISYNEQFF
TRBV14	TRBJ1-1	CASSLGRNTEAFF
TRBV6-6	TRBJ2-5	CASSRDPGYQETQYF
TRBV2	TRBJ2-2	CASRLAGGAGELFF
TRBV5-6	TRBJ1-2	CASSADSNYGYTF
TRBV6-5	TRBJ2-7	CASSSSFTSHEQYF
TRBV5-1	TRBJ2-2	CASSPQQSRAGELFF
TRBV4-1	TRBJ2-1	CASSQEGGGYNEQFF
TRBV19	TRBJ2-5	CASKGYPETQYF
TRBV6-5	TRBJ2-5	CASSPRAGTQYF
TRBV9	TRBJ2-3	CASSVEVWTRWDTQYF
TRBV10-3	TRBJ2-1	CAISEYSDTYNEQFF
TRBV15	TRBJ1-1	CATSRRGNTEAFF
TRBV9	TRBJ2-1	CASSVKAGGPDEQFF
TRBV5-1	TRBJ2-5	CASSFSNRGGETQYF
TRBV7-9	TRBJ1-1	CASSSGRRIGNTEAFF
TRBV5-4	TRBJ2-3	CASRSGSSYSDTQYF
TRBV2	TRBJ2-2	CASRTSGKELFF
TRBV7-9	TRBJ2-7	CASSLVAGVSYEQYF
TRBV7-9	TRBJ2-5	CASSVTTGYGTQYF
TRBV10-3	TRBJ1-2	CASSRDGYGYTF
TRBV7-3	TRBJ2-2	CASSLVGVNTGELFF
TRBV15	TRBJ1-1	CATSRVRSTEAFF
TRBV6-6	TRBJ1-4	CASRTSTNEKLFF
TRBV5-1	TRBJ2-1	CASSLAFSGNIYNEQFF
TRBV18	TRBJ2-1	CASSPGPGGGEQFF
TRBV6-6	TRBJ2-6	CASSYGGSGANVLTF
TRBV7-8	TRBJ1-3	CASSRGFSGNTIYF
TRBV7-8	TRBJ2-7	CASSPKTGTSGRQTYEQYF
TRBV6-6	TRBJ2-7	CASRETGGVGEQYF
TRBV19	TRBJ2-7	CASSTPAGTRSHEQYF
TRBV5-5	TRBJ2-5	CASSVPRTGYGETQYF
TRBV5-4	TRBJ1-1	CASSFLYGNTEAFF
TRBV19	TRBJ2-1	CASSSVGSYNEQFF
TRBV6-5	TRBJ1-5	CASSRDQPQHF
TRBV6-5	TRBJ2-1	CASSEVRGAGQFF
TRBV18	TRBJ2-5	CASSPRAETQYF
TRBV7-2	TRBJ1-2	CASSLGTGARGYTF
TRBV7-6	TRBJ1-1	CASSAFGGGNTEAFF
TRBV18	TRBJ2-2	CASSQSRTGTTGELFF
TRBV9	TRBJ2-3	CASSPLPSGTSTDTQYF
TRBV5-6	TRBJ2-7	CASRGTPGRGGEEQYF
TRBV19	TRBJ1-2	CASRKGGNYGYTF
TRBV11-2	TRBJ2-3	CASSRAGTQYF
TRBV10-1	TRBJ2-4	CASSGDAKNIQYF
TRBV7-3	TRBJ1-2	CASSTVGGGYTF
TRBV11-2	TRBJ2-3	CASTWSDTQYF
TRBV6-5	TRBJ2-1	CASRWGGRSYNEQFF
TRBV14	TRBJ2-7	CASSQAGFVYEQYF
TRBV18	TRBJ2-5	CASSPLGTSAFIVGTQYF
TRBV6-5	TRBJ2-7	CASSYARLRGHEQYF
TRBV10-3	TRBJ1-5	CAISDRGSNQPQHF
TRBV15	TRBJ1-3	CATSRPTPGDLGTIYF